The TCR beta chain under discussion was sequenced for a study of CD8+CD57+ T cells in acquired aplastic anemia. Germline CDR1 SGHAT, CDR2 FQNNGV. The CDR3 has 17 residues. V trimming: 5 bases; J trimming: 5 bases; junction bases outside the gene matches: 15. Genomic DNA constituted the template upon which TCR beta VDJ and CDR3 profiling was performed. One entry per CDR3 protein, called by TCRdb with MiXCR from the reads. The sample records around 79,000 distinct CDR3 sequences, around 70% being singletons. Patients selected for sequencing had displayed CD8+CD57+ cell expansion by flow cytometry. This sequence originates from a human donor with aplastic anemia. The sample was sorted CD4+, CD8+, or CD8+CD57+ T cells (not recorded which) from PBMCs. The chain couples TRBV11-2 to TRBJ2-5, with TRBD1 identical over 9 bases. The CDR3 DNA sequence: TGTGCCAGCAGCGCCCTTGGGACAGGGTGGACGGTGGAGACCCAGTACTTC. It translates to CASSALGTGWTVETQYF.